Listed below are T cell receptor beta chains from one sample, sequenced in a study of T cell responses to AZD1222 COVID-19 vaccine. Profiling relied on immunoSEQ multiplex PCR, and the TCRdb table lists in-frame clones only, not all of them. This repertoire shows some 70,000 clones, 82% found once; its top ten account for approximately 5.4%. The source was peripheral blood, collected on day 0 of AZD1222 vaccination. Receptor source: an adult in good health. The CDR3 runs from the conserved cysteine through the conserved F or W. The order of the fields is J gene, V gene, D gene, clone size, CDR3 DNA, CDR3 protein. A D gene is named only where the DNA matches it firmly. Clone size appears in some rows only: once, few, many, or a class for an expanded clone.

>TRBJ2-2|TRBV7-3|NA|NA
TGTGCCAGCAGCTTAGTACCTCGGGCTCCCGGGGAGCTGTTTTTT
CASSLVPRAPGELFF
>TRBJ2-5|TRBV7-8|TRBD2|NA
TGTGCCAGCAGCTTCACCCGCGACCGGGGGGCCCAGTACTTC
CASSFTRDRGAQYF
>TRBJ2-7|TRBV11-2|NA|NA
TGTGCCAGCAGTTCAGTCGCAGCAGGGGCCTACGAGCAGTACTTC
CASSSVAAGAYEQYF
>TRBJ2-5|TRBV7-8|NA|NA
TGTGCCAGCAGTTCGTCGGAGGAGATGGAGACCCAGTACTTC
CASSSSEEMETQYF
>TRBJ1-5|TRBV2|NA|NA
TGTGCCAGCAGTGACGCAGCCAATCAGCCCCAGCATTTT
CASSDAANQPQHF
>TRBJ1-6|TRBV27|NA|few
TGTGCCAGCACCCAAATAGGGAGGAATTCACCCCTCCACTTT
CASTQIGRNSPLHF
>TRBJ2-7|TRBV15|NA|NA
TGTGCCACCAGCAGAGTAAGGACTTCCTACGAGCAGTACTTC
CATSRVRTSYEQYF
>TRBJ2-3|TRBV9|TRBD2|NA
TGTGCCAGCAGCCCAACTAGCGGGGCTAGCACAGATACGCAGTATTTT
CASSPTSGASTDTQYF
>TRBJ2-1|TRBV11-2|TRBD2|NA
TGTGCCAGCACCTATCAAGCGGGATCCTACAATGAGCAGTTCTTC
CASTYQAGSYNEQFF
>TRBJ2-2|TRBV7-8|TRBD2|NA
TGTGCCAGCAGCCAAAGCGGGAGCACCGGGGAGCTGTTTTTT
CASSQSGSTGELFF
>TRBJ2-5|TRBV28|NA|NA
TGTGCCAGCAGACAGGGAATCGAGACCCAGTACTTC
CASRQGIETQYF
>TRBJ2-7|TRBV5-1|TRBD1|NA
TGCGCCAGCAGCTCGGGACAGACCTACGAGCAGTACTTC
CASSSGQTYEQYF
>TRBJ1-5|TRBV4-1|NA|NA
TGCGCCAGCAGCCAAGATCGCCTGGCGGGCAGGGGTCAGCCCCAGCATTTT
CASSQDRLAGRGQPQHF
>TRBJ2-7|TRBV5-6|NA|NA
TGTGCCAGCAGCTTCGGACAGAGGGGATACTACGAGCAGTACTTC
CASSFGQRGYYEQYF
>TRBJ2-2|TRBV5-4|TRBD2|NA
TGTGCCAGCAGCTTCTTTAGCGGGGAGGGCGGGGAGCTGTTTTTT
CASSFFSGEGGELFF
>TRBJ2-3|TRBV5-4|TRBD2|NA
TGTGCCAGCAGCTTGGGGACTAGCGGTAGCACAGATACGCAGTATTTT
CASSLGTSGSTDTQYF
>TRBJ1-6|TRBV9|NA|NA
TGTGCCAGCAGCGTAGGGACAGCGAATTCACCCCTCCACTTT
CASSVGTANSPLHF
>TRBJ1-6|TRBV5-5|NA|NA
TGTGCCAGCGGGAATTCACCCCTCCACTTT
CASGNSPLHF
>TRBJ2-7|TRBV4-2|TRBD2|NA
TGTGCCAGCAGCCAAGCCGTCACTAGCGGGGGGTTCCGTTACGAGCAGTACTTC
CASSQAVTSGGFRYEQYF
>TRBJ1-2|TRBV11-2|NA|few
TGTGCCAGCAGCCACGCCTCCTATGGCTACACCTTC
CASSHASYGYTF
>TRBJ1-4|TRBV4-1|TRBD1|NA
TGCGCCAGCAGCACGACAGGGAACGAAAAACTGTTTTTT
CASSTTGNEKLFF
>TRBJ1-5|TRBV30|TRBD1|NA
TGTGCCTGGAGTCCTATGGACAGGGGGGTCAATCAGCCCCAGCATTTT
CAWSPMDRGVNQPQHF
>TRBJ2-3|TRBV28|NA|NA
TGTGCCAGCAGGGACAGAGTCACAGATACGCAGTATTTT
CASRDRVTDTQYF
>TRBJ2-7|TRBV20-1|NA|NA
TGCAGTGTGTATGGGCAGTACTTC
CSVYGQYF
>TRBJ2-7|TRBV9|NA|NA
TGTGCCAGCAGCGTAGGGGCCGCCTACGAGCAGTACTTC
CASSVGAAYEQYF
>TRBJ1-4|TRBV7-8|NA|NA
TGTGCCAGCAGCCAGGGGTCTACCTCCACCGGGTATAATGAAAAACTGTTTTTT
CASSQGSTSTGYNEKLFF
>TRBJ2-1|TRBV4-3|NA|NA
TGCGCCAGCAGCCAAGAAGGATGGAATGAGCAGTTCTTC
CASSQEGWNEQFF
>TRBJ1-2|TRBV11-2|NA|NA
TGTGCCAGCAGCTTGAGAGACGGGTACACCTTC
CASSLRDGYTF
>TRBJ2-5|TRBV30|TRBD2|NA
TGTGCCACATCCCGGGGCGGGGGGTTCCAAGAGACCCAGTACTTC
CATSRGGGFQETQYF
>TRBJ1-2|TRBV4-3|TRBD1|NA
TGCGCCAGCAGCCACTCGACAGGGGGCGGCTACACCTTC
CASSHSTGGGYTF
>TRBJ2-3|TRBV7-2|TRBD2|NA
TGTGCCAGCAGCTTATACCCTAGCGGGGGCCCGCAGGGTACGCAGTATTTT
CASSLYPSGGPQGTQYF
>TRBJ2-6|TRBV7-3|NA|NA
TGTGCCAGCAGTTTAGGGGGCTCTGGGGCCAACGTCCTGACTTTC
CASSLGGSGANVLTF
>TRBJ2-1|TRBV5-6|TRBD2|NA
TGTGCCAGCAGCTCCAGGCGGGGGGGCCTCTACAATGAGCAGTTCTTC
CASSSRRGGLYNEQFF
>TRBJ1-2|TRBV28|TRBD1|NA
TGTGCCAGCAGTTTCAGGACAGGGGTAGGCTACACCTTC
CASSFRTGVGYTF
>TRBJ1-1|TRBV6-2/TRBV6-3|NA|few
TGTGCCAGCAGTCCGACAGACCCGAACACTGAAGCTTTCTTT
CASSPTDPNTEAFF
>TRBJ1-2|TRBV7-3|NA|NA
TGTGCCAGCAGTCGTAATCCAGGGTATGGCTACACCTTC
CASSRNPGYGYTF
>TRBJ2-3|TRBV27|TRBD2|NA
TGTGCCAGCAGTTTAAGGCCTAGCGGGCTTTATTTT
CASSLRPSGLYF
>TRBJ2-7|TRBV7-2|TRBD1|NA
TGTGCCAGCAGCTTACGTTGGGACAGCGGCCCCTACGAGCAGTACTTC
CASSLRWDSGPYEQYF
>TRBJ1-4|TRBV5-8|TRBD1|NA
TGTGCCAGCAGCTTGGGGCCAACCTTCAGGGGGCTGAGTGAAAAACTGTTTTTT
CASSLGPTFRGLSEKLFF
>TRBJ1-3|TRBV5-6|NA|NA
TGTGCCAGCAGCTTTGGGTCCACTGGAAACACCATATATTTT
CASSFGSTGNTIYF
>TRBJ2-4|TRBV11-2|NA|NA
TGTGCCAGCAGAGGAGACAGGCCCCTAGCCAAAAACATTCAGTACTTC
CASRGDRPLAKNIQYF
>TRBJ2-7|TRBV11-3|NA|NA
TGTGCCAGCAGCATTACCAGGGGCTACGAGCAGTACTTC
CASSITRGYEQYF
>TRBJ2-7|TRBV7-6|TRBD2|NA
TGTGCCAGCAGCTTGGGAGCGGGGGTCACCTACGAGCAGTACTTC
CASSLGAGVTYEQYF
>TRBJ2-3|TRBV5-5|TRBD1|NA
TGTGCCAGCAGCTTATCAGGGGGCGTGATGAATACGCAGTATTTT
CASSLSGGVMNTQYF
>TRBJ2-7|TRBV7-9|NA|NA
TGTGCCAGCAGCTTCGGCCTAGGGGAGGCCTACGAGCAGTACTTC
CASSFGLGEAYEQYF
>TRBJ1-1|TRBV5-5|NA|NA
TGTGCCAGCAGCCAGGGTATGAACACTGAAGCTTTCTTT
CASSQGMNTEAFF
>TRBJ2-7|TRBV4-3|NA|NA
TGCGCCAGCAGCCAAGCCCTCGGGGGGCCCTACGAGCAGTACTTC
CASSQALGGPYEQYF
>TRBJ2-5|TRBV5-4|NA|NA
TGTGCCAGCAGCCGATGGTCGGAAGCAGAGACCCAGTACTTC
CASSRWSEAETQYF
>TRBJ2-3|TRBV6-2/TRBV6-3|NA|NA
TGTGCCAGCAGTACCGTGGAACTTGGGGGCACAGATACGCAGTATTTT
CASSTVELGGTDTQYF
>TRBJ1-1|TRBV12-1|NA|NA
TGTGCCAGCAGCTCCCGTTGGGCCCAGAACACTGAAGCTTTCTTT
CASSSRWAQNTEAFF
>TRBJ1-3|TRBV11-3|TRBD1|NA
TGTGCCAGCAGCAACCGACAGGGGAACACCATATATTTT
CASSNRQGNTIYF
>TRBJ2-7|TRBV10-3|NA|NA
TGTGCCATCAGACGGACGGACTCCTACGAGCAGTACTTC
CAIRRTDSYEQYF
>TRBJ2-5|TRBV7-3|TRBD2|NA
TGTGCCAGCAGCCCCGGGACTAGTTGGGAGACCCAGTACTTC
CASSPGTSWETQYF
>TRBJ2-1|TRBV29-1|NA|NA
TGCAGCGTTGAAGATTGGGAGGGGGGGCCCCACAATGAGCAGTTCTTC
CSVEDWEGGPHNEQFF
>TRBJ1-2|TRBV4-1|TRBD1|NA
TGCGCCAGCAGCCAAGCTGGACAGGACTATGGCTACACCTTC
CASSQAGQDYGYTF